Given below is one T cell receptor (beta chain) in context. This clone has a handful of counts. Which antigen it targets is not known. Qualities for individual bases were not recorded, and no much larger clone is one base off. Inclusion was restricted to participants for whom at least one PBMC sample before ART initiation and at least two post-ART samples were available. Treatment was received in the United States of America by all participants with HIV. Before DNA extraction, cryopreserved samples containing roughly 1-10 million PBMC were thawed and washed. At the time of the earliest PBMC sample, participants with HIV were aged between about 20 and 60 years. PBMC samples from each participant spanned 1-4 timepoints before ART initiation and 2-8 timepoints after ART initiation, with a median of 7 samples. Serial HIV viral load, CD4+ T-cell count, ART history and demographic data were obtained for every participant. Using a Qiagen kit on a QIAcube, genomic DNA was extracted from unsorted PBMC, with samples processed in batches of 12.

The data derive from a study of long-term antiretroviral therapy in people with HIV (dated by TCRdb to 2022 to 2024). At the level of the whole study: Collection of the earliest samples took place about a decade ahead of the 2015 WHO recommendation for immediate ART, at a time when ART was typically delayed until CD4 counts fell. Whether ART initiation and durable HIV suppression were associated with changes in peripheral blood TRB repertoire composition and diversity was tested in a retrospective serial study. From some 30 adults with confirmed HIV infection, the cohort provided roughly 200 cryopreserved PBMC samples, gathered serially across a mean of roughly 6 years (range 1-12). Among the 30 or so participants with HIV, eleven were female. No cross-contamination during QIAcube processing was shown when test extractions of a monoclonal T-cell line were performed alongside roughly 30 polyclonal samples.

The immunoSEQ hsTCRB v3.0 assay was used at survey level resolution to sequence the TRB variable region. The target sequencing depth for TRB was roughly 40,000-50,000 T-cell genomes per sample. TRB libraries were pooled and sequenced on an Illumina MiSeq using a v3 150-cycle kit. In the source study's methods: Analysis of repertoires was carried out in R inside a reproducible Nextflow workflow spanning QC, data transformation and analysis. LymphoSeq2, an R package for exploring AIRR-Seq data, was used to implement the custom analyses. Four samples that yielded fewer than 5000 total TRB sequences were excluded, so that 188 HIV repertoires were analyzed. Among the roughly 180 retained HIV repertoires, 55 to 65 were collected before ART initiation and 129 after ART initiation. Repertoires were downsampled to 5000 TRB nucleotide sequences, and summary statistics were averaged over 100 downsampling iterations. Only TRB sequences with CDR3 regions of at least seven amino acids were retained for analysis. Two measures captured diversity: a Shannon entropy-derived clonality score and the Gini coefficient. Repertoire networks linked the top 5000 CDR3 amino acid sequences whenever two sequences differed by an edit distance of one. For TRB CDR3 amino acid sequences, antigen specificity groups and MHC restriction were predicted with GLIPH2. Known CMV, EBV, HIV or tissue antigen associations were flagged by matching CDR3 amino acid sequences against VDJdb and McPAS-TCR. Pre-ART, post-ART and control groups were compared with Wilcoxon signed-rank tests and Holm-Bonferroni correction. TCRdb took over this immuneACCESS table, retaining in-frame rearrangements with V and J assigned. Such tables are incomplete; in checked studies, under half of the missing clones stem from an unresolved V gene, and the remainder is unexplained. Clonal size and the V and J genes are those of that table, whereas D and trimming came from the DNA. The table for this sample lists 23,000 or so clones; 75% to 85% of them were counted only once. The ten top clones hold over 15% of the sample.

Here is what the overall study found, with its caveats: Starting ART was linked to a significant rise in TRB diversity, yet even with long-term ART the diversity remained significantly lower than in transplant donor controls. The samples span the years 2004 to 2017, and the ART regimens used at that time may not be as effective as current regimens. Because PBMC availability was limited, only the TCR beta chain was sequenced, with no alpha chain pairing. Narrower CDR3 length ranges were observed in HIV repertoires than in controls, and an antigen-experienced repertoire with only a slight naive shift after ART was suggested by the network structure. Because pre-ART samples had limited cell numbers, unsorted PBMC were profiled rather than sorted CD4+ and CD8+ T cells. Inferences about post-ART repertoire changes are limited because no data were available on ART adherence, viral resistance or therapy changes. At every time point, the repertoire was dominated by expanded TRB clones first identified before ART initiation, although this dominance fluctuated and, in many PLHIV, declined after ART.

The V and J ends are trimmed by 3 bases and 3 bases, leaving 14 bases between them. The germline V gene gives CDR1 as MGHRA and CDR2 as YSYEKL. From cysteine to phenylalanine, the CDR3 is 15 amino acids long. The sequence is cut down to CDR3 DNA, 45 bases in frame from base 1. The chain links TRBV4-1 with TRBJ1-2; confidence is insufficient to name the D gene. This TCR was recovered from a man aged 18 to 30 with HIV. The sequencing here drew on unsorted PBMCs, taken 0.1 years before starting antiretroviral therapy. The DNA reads TGCGCCAGCAGCCAGAGGGAAGGGAACCACTATGGCTACACCTTC. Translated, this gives CASSQREGNHYGYTF.